This T cell receptor beta chain stems from a study of human T cells and chemical hapten exposure. In the study overall: Enrolled patients were predominantly female and had alopecia areata, totalis or universalis. Yields of TCR per sample differed, chiefly owing to small differences in pooled library volume.

Time point indicated: patch test 2, 6 weeks after DPC sensitization. Treatment here: therapeutic diphenylcyclopropenone sensitization with weekly scalp DPC. Trimming stripped 7 bases from V and 1 base from J, with 13 bases between. The germline V gene encodes CDR1 MNHEY and CDR2 SVGAGI. The CDR3 consists of 14 residues. MiXCR, applied by TCRdb to the RACE reads, yields one record per CDR3 protein. The sample consists of roughly 380,000 distinct CDR3 sequences, nearly 6.5% of them appearing once. The sequenced sample was whole blood, obtained in connection with sensitization to the hapten diphenylcyclopropenone (DPC). This TCR was recovered from a woman younger than 30 with alopecia areata. Some clones in this sample may be carry-over from other donors' samples. This chain connects TRBV6-5 to TRBJ1-1; tentative D call: TRBD1 (5 bases). CDR3 region: CASTGRFKNTEAFF. DNA of the CDR3: TGTGCCAGCACGGGACGTTTCAAGAACACTGAAGCTTTCTTT.